Described below is a single T cell receptor beta chain sequence and its context. The sample is drawn from a study of blood T cell repertoires in COVID-19. Study-wide background: Donors in the United States, Italy and Spain gave samples during acute or convalescent COVID-19. PBMCs, B-cell-depleted T cells, or T cells were the source of the cDNA or gDNA that made up the material.

The CDR3 totals 14 residues. Germline V gene sequence: CDR1 MNHEY, CDR2 SVGEGT. V was pared by 6 bases and J by 4 bases, with 5 bases of the junction left unmatched. In the original workflow: The authors estimated nucleated cell counts from reference gene primer amplification. Data came from immunoSEQ multiplex PCR; TCRdb stores just in-frame clones and leaves some out. That table furnishes V, J and clone size, whereas the DNA furnished D and trimming. The sample has over 100,000 clones, approximately 81% seen once; the top ten hold less than 1.5%. This sequence originates from a man aged 35-49 years with acute or convalescent COVID-19. Sequences were obtained from peripheral blood. The chain recombines TRBV6-2 or TRBV6-3 with TRBJ2-5, with 10 bases fitting TRBD2. CDR3 loop: CASSQAGGLETQYF. As DNA, the CDR3 is TGTGCCAGCAGCCAAGCGGGGGGGCTAGAGACCCAGTACTTC.